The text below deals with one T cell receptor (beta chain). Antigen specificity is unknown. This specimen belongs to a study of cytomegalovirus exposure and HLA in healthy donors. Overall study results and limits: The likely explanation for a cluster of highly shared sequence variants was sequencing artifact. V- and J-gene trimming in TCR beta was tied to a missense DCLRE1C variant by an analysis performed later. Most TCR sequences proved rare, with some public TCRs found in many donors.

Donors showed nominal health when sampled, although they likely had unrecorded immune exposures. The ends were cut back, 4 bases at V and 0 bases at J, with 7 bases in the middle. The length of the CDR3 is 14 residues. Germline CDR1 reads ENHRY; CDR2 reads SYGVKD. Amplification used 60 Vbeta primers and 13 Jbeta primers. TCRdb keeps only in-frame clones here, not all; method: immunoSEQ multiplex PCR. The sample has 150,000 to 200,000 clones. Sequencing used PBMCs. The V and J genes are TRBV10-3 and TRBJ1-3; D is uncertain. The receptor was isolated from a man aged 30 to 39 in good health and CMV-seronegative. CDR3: CAISVDISGNTIYF. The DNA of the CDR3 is TGTGCCATCAGTGTAGATATCTCTGGAAACACCATATATTTT.